This T cell receptor beta chain is from a study of shared clonotypes between healthy human individuals. General study findings and limits: Having only a few donors restricted how much genetic and exposure-history diversity was captured.

V lost 8 bases, J lost 2 bases, and 16 bases lay in between. Germline V gene lookup returns CDR1 MNHEY and CDR2 SMNVEV (reference sequence). This CDR3 is 15 amino acids long. This clone has a single count. Its antigen is not known. CD45RO-negative CD8 cells positively selected for CCR7 made up the naive population, which excluded terminally differentiated effector memory CD45RA+ cells. Using roughly 180 ng DNA, around 30,000 T cell genomes, the sorted-subset replicate PCRs were run. Per the original methods: Junction-only immunoSEQ sequences carried no quality scores, so filtering differed. Only in-frame clones appear in the TCRdb table, and some are missing; sequencing was by immunoSEQ multiplex PCR. V and J calls and clone size are copied from that table; D and trimming were computed from the DNA. The table shows about 2 million clones, with about 95% occurring only once.

The chain uses TRBV27 and TRBJ2-1; D is perhaps TRBD1 or TRBD2 (5 bases each). The TCR was taken from a man in his late teens or twenties in good health. The material sequenced was naive CD8+ T cells sorted from blood. The CDR3 sequence is CASRSLTGPYNEQFF. The CDR3 region has the DNA TGTGCCAGCCGCTCTCTAACGGGGCCCTACAATGAGCAGTTCTTC.